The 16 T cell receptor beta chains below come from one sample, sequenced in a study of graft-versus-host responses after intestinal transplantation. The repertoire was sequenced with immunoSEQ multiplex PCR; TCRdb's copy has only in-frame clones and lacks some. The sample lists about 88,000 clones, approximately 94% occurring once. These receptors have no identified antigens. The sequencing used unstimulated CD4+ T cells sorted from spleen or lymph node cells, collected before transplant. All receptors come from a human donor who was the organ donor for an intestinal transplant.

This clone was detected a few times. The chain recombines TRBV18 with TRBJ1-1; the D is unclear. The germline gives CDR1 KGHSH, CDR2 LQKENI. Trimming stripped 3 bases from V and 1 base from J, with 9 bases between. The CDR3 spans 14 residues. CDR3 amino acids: CASSPIRSNTEAFF. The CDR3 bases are TGTGCCAGCTCACCCATCCGCTCGAACACTGAAGCTTTCTTT.

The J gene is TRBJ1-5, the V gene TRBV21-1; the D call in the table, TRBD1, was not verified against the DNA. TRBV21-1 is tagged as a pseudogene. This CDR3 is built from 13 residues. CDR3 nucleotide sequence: TGTGCCAGCAGCAACAATAGCAATCAGCCCCAGCATTTT. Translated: CASSNNSNQPQHF.

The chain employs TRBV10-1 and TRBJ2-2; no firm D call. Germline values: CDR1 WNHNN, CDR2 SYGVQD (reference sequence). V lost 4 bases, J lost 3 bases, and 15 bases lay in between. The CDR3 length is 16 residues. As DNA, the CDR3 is TGCGCCAGCAGTGTAATTAGTGGACCCTACACCGGGGAGCTGTTTTTT. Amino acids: CASSVISGPYTGELFF.

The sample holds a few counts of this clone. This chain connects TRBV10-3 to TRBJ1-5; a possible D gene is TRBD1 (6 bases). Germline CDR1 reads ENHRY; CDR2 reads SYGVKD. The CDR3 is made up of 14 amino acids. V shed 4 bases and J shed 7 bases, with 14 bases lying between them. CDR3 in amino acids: CAISGGGAGQPQHF. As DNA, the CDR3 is TGTGCCATCAGTGGTGGGGGGGCAGGGCAGCCCCAGCATTTT.

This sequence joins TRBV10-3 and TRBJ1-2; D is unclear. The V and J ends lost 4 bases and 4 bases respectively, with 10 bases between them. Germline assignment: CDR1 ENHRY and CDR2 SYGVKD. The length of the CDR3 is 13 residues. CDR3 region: CAISGQSGYGYTF. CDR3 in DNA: TGTGCCATCAGTGGGCAGTCAGGCTATGGCTACACCTTC.

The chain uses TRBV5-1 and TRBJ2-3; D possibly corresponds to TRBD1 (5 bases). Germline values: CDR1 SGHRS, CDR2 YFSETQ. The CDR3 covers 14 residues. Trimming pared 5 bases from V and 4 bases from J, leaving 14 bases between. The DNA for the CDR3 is TGCGCCAGCAGTGTCCAGGGCGGATCAGATACGCAGTATTTT. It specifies CASSVQGGSDTQYF.

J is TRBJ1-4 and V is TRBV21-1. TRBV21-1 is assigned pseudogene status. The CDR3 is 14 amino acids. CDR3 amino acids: CASSREGDNEKLFF. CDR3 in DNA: TGTGCCAGCAGCAGGGAGGGAGATAATGAAAAACTGTTTTTT.

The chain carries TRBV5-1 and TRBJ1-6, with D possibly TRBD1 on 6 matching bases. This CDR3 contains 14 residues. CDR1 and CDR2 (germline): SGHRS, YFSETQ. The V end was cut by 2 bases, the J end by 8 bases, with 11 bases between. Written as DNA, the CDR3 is TGCGCCAGCAGCTTAGGGGGGTTGGATTCACCCCTCCACTTT. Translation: CASSLGGLDSPLHF.

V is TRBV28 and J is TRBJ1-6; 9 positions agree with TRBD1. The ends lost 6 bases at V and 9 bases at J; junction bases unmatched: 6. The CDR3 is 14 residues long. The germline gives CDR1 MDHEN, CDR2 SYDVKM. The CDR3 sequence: CASSTDRGISPLHF. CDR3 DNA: TGTGCCAGCAGCACGGACAGGGGAATTTCACCCCTCCACTTT.

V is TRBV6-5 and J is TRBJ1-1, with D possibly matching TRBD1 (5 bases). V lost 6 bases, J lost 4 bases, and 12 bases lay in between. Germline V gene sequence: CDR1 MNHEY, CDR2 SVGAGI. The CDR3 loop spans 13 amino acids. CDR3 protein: CASRDLGGTEAFF. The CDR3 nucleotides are TGTGCCAGCAGGGATCTTGGGGGCACTGAAGCTTTCTTT.

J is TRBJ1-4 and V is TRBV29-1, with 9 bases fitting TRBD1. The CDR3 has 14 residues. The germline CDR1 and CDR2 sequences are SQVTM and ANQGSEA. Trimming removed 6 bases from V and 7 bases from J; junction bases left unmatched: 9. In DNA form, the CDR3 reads TGCAGCGTCGAATGGGACAGGGATGTTGAAAAACTGTTTTTT. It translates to CSVEWDRDVEKLFF.

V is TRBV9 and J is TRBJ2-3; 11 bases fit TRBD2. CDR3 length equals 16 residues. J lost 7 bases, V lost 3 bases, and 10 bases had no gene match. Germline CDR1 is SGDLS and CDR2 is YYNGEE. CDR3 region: CASSATGTSGGNTQYF. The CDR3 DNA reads TGTGCCAGCAGCGCGACCGGGACTAGCGGCGGTAATACGCAGTATTTT. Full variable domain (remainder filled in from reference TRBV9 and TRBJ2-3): DSGVTQTPKHLITATGQRVTLRCSPRSGDLSVYWYQQSLDQGLQFLIQYYNGEERAKGNILERFSAQQFPDLHSELNLSSLELGDSALYFCASSATGTSGGNTQYFGPGTRLTVL.

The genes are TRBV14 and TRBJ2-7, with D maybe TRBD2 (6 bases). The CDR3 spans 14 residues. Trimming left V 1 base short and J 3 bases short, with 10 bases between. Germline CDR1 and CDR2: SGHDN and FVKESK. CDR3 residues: CASSQASGVYEQYF. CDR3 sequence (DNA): TGTGCCAGCAGCCAAGCTTCGGGGGTCTACGAGCAGTACTTC. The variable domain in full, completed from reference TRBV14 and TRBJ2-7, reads EAGVTQFPSHSVIEKGQTVTLRCDPISGHDNLYWYRRVMGKEIKFLLHFVKESKQDESGMPNNRFLAERTGGTYSTLKVQPAELEDSGVYFCASSQASGVYEQYFGPGTRLTVT.

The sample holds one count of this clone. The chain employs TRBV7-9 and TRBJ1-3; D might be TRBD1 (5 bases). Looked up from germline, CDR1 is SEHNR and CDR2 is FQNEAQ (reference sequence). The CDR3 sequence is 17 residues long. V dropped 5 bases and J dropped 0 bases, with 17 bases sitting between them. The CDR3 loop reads CASSAIGTYSSGNTIYF. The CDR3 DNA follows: TGTGCCAGCAGCGCCATAGGGACCTATTCCTCTGGAAACACCATATATTTT.

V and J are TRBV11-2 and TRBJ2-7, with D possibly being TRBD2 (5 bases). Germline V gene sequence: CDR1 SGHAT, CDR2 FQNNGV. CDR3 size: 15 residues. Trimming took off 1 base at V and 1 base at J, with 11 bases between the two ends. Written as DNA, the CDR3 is TGTGCCAGCAGCTTAGGGCGGGTCGGGTCCTACGAGCAGTACTTC. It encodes CASSLGRVGSYEQYF.

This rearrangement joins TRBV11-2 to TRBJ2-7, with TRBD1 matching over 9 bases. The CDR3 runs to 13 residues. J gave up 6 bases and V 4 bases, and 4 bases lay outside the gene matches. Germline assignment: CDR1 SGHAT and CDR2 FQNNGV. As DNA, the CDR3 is TGTGCCAGCAGCTCGGACAGGGGAGGCGAGCAGTACTTC. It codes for CASSSDRGGEQYF. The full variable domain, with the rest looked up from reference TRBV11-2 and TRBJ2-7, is EAGVAQSPRYKIIEKRQSVAFWCNPISGHATLYWYQQILGQGPKLLIQFQNNGVVDDSQLPKDRFSAERLKGVDSTLKIQPAKLEDSAVYLCASSSDRGGEQYFGPGTRLTVT.